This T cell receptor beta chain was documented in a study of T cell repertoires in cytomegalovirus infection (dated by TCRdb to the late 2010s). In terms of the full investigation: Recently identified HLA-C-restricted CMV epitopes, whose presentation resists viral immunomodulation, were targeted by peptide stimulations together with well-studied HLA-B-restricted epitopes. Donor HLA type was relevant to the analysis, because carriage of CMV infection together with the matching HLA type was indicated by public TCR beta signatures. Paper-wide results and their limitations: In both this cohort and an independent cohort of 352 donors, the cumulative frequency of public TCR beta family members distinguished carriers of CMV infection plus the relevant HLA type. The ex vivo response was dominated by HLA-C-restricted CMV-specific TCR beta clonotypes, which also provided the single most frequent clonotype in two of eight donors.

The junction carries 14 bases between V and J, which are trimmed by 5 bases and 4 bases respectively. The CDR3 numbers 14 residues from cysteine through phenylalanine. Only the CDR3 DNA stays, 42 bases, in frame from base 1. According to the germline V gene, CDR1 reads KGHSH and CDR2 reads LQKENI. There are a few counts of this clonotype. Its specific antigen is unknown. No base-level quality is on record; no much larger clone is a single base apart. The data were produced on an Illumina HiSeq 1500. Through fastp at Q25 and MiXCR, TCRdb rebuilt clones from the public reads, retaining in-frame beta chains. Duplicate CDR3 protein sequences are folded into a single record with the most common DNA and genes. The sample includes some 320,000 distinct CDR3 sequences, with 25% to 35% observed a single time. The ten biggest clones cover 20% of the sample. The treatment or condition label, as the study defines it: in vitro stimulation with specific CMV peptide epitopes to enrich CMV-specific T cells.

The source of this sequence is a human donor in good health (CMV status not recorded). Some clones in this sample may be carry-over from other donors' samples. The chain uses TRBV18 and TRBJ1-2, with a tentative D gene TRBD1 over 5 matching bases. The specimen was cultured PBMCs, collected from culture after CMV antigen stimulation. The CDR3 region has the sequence CASSTQGGGYGYTF. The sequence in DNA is TGTGCCAGCTCAACCCAGGGTGGCGGCTATGGCTACACCTTC.